This T cell receptor beta chain was sequenced for a study of molecular identifiers for immune sequencing clone quantification (dated by TCRdb to 2017 to 2018). With respect to the entire study: For a replicate experiment, the RNA from either approximately 20,000 or 100,000 naive CD8 T cells was divided into five aliquots, and four of those aliquots went on to sequencing. This methods study used CD8 T cells to benchmark TCR RNA copy counting and molecular-identifier clustering-based TCR repertoire sequencing (MIDCIRS). General findings and caveats noted by the study authors: When barcode sub-clustering was left out, chimeric consensus sequences inflated TCR diversity, with chimeras reaching as high as 47%. The naive libraries included spiked-in Jurkat TCR RNA (approximately 11 copies' worth), and this RNA is not part of the donor repertoire. Modeling estimated 3 to 3.5 recovered TCR RNA copies per cell, compared with 9.5 to 10 by digital PCR, which implies roughly 29% capture efficiency. Highly expanded clone sizes could be underestimated if identical TCR molecules share a barcode. In CMV-specific effector cells, clones with more than 20 RNA copies accounted for over 97% of molecules, whereas in naive cells such clones accounted for under 1%. Even against a background of around 950,000 naive CD8 T cells, spiked-in Jurkat TCR RNA amounting to a single cell's worth was reported to be detectable.

The library was built by means of PCR. TCRdb records NextSeq 500 as the sequencer. Bulk TCR libraries were generated as previously described, with the TCR primers listed in Table S5 used. Total RNA was purified with the Qiagen AllPrep DNA/RNA kit. Before analysis, reads from multiple sequencing runs of one library were combined. As for the authors' bioinformatics: Only reads with exact TCR constant sequence were kept, trimmed to 150 nt, and grouped by their 12-nt molecular barcodes. Reads inside each barcode group were sub-clustered using a 15% Levenshtein threshold, and a quality-weighted consensus sequence was constructed for each RNA molecule. Non-functional sequences were removed, as were lower-count sequences one edit away from another. Barcode sub-clusters with fewer than 20% of the maximum read count were removed, based on fitting two negative binomial distributions. Starting from the raw public reads, TCRdb applied fastp trimming at Q25, assembled clones with MiXCR and retained in-frame beta chains. Identical CDR3 proteins give one entry, which carries the most common genes and DNA. It is TCRdb's table, rather than the study itself, that gives the V and J calls and clone size. For this sample the table gives over 550,000 distinct CDR3 sequences, of which 25% were detected only once. The top ten hold 0.7% to 0.95% of the sample.

The junction carries 13 bases between V and J, which are trimmed by 6 bases and 2 bases respectively. Inclusive of the bounding cysteine and phenylalanine, the CDR3 is 14 residues long. Here the CDR3 DNA is all that survives: 42 bases in frame from base 1. Details on this clonotype: It has no known antigen specificity. No much larger clone is present one base from it, and per-base qualities are unavailable.

Libraries of naive CD8 T cells were built from anywhere between roughly 20,000 and 1,100,000 sorted cells, with 10%, 30% or 50% of the purified RNA used. On a BD FACSAria II, naive CD8 T cells were FACS-sorted as CD8+CD4-CCR7+CD45RA+ and collected into RLT Plus buffer. To test detection sensitivity, Jurkat RNA equivalent to more than 9 TCR copies was spiked into samples of about 17,000-1,100,000 naive CD8 T cells. Enrichment of CD8 T cells was done with RosetteSep CD8+ T Cell Enrichment Cocktail plus Ficoll-Paque, and ACK red cell lysis came afterward. The TCR was taken from a human donor in good health. Some libraries in this study had Jurkat cell RNA spiked in. This chain joins TRBV12-3 or TRBV12-4 to TRBJ2-5; no confident D gene assignment can be made. What was sequenced was naive CD8+ T cells from blood, with Jurkat cell RNA spiked in. The sample's cell subset or site label is to be understood as: FACS-sorted CD8+CD4-CCR7+CD45RA+ naive T cells. The CDR3 here reads CASSPRASQETQYF. The bases read TGTGCCAGCAGCCCCCGGGCCTCTCAAGAGACCCAGTACTTC.